The TCR beta chain described here comes from a study of CD8 T cells in Susac syndrome. The authors reverse transcribed roughly 0.5 to 1 ug RNA with random hexamers. TCRdb ran MiXCR on the immunoSEQ multiplex PCR reads and lists one entry per CDR3 protein. Counted here are about 200,000 distinct CDR3 sequences, 90% to 95% occurring once; the ten biggest clones make up about 0.09%. CDR1 SGHTA and CDR2 FQGNSA come from the germline V gene. Trimming left V 3 bases short and J 4 bases short, with 10 bases between. The CDR3 contains 14 residues. Sequenced: CD4+ T cells from PBMCs. The chain couples TRBV7-2 to TRBJ2-4, with D maybe TRBD1 (5 bases). The sequence was obtained from a human donor with multiple sclerosis. The chain's CDR3 is CASSLSGPKNIQYF. The CDR3 nucleotides read TGTGCCAGCAGCTTGTCAGGGCCGAAAAACATTCAGTACTTC.